One T cell receptor (beta chain) is described in this entry. The CDR3 is 16 residues long. V was clipped by 3 bases and J by 1 base, with 13 bases between them. Germline CDR1 reads SGDLS; CDR2 reads YYNGEE. The protocol was immunoSEQ multiplex PCR, while the TCRdb copy is restricted to in-frame clones and leaves out a portion. The sample has more than 90,000 clones, roughly nine tenths seen once; the top ten hold around 4.5%. This sample is part of a study of cytomegalovirus exposure and HLA in healthy donors. This TCR was sampled from a man younger than 35 in good health and CMV-seropositive. The sequenced sample consisted of PBMCs. This chain uses TRBV9 with TRBJ2-2, with D perhaps TRBD2 (6 bases). The CDR3: CASSATSGLNTGELFF. Here the CDR3 DNA reads TGTGCCAGCAGCGCAACCAGCGGGCTGAACACCGGGGAGCTGTTTTTT.